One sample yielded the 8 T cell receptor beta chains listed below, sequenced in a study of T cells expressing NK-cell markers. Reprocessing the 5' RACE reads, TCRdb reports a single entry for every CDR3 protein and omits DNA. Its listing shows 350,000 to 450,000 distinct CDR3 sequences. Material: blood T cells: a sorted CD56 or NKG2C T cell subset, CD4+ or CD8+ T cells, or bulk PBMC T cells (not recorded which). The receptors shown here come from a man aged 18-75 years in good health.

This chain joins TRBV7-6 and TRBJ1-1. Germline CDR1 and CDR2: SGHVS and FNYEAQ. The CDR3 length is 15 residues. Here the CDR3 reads CASSLGGGGQAEAFF.

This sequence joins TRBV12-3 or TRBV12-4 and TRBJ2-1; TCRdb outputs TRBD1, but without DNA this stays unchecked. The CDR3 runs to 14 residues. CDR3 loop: CASSFGQGGYEQFF.

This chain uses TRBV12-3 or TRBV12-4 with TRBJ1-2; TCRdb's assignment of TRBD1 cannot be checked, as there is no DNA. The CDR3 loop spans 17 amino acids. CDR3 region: CASSNGGTGGVNYGYTF.

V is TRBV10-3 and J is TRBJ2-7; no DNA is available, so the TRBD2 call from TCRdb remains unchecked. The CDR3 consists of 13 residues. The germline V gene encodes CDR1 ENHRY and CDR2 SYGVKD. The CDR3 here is CAIRTSGAYEQYF.

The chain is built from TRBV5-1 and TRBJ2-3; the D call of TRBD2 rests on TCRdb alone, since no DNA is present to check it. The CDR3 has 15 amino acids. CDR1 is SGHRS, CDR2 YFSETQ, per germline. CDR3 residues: CASSPVPGREGTQYF. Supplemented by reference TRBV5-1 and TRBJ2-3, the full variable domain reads KAGVTQTPRYLIKTRGQQVTLSCSPISGHRSVSWYQQTPGQGLQFLFEYFSETQRNKGNFPGRFSGRQFSNSRSEMNVSTLELGDSALYLCASSPVPGREGTQYFGPGTRLTVL.

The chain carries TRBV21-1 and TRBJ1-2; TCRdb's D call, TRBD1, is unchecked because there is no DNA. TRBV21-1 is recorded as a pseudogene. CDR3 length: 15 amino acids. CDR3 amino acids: CASSYYRDREGGYTF.

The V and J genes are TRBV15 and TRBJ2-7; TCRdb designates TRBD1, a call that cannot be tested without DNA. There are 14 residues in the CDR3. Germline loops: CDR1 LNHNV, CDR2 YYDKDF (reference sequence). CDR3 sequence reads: CATSREGQGYEQYF.

The CDR3: CASSLGQLGIAEAFF. The gene calls are TRBV18 and TRBJ1-1; no DNA is available, so the TRBD1 call from TCRdb remains unchecked. Germline V CDR1 and CDR2: KGHSH, LQKENI. The CDR3 spans 15 residues.